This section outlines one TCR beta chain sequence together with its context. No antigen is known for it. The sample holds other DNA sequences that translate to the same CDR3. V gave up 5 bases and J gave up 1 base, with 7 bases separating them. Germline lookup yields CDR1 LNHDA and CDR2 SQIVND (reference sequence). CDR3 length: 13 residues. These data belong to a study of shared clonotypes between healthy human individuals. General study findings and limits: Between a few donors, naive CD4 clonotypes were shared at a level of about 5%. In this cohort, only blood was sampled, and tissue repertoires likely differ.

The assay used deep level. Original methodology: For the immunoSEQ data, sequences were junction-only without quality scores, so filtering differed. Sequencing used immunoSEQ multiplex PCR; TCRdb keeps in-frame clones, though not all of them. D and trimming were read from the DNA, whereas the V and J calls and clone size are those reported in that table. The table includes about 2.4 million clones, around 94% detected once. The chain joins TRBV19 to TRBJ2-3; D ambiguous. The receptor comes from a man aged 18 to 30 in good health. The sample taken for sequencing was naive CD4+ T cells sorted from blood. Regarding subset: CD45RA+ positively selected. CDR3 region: CASSPTGTDTQYF. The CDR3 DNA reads TGTGCCAGTAGTCCGACCGGCACAGATACGCAGTATTTT.